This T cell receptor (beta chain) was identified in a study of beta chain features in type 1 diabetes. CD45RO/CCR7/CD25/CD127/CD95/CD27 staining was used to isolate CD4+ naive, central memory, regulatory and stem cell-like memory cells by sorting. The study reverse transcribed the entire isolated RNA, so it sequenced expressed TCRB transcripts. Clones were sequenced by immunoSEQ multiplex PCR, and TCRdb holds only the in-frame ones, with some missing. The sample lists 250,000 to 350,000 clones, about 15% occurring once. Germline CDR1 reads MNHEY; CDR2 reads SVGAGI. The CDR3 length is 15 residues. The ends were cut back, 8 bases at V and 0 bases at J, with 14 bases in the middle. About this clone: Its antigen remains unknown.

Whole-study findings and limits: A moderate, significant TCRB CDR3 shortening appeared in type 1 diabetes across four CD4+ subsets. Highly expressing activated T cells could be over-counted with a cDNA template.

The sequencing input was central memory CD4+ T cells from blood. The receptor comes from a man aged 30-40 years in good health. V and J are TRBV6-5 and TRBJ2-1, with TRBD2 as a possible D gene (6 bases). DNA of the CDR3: TGTGCCAGCCGCCGCGGACTAACCTCCTACAATGAGCAGTTCTTC. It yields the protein CASRRGLTSYNEQFF.